This is a list of T cell receptor beta chains from one sample in a study of blood T cell repertoires in COVID-19. TCRdb's table, derived via immunoSEQ multiplex PCR, lists solely in-frame clones and lacks some. The repertoire consists of about 220,000 clones, with 65% to 90% occurring once and the leading ten covering roughly a tenth. Input material: peripheral blood. Source of these receptors: a man in his fifties or sixties with active or convalescent COVID-19. CDR3s include the opening cysteine and the closing phenylalanine or tryptophan. D genes are given only for firm matches. Some rows mark clone size as missing; the rest say once, few, many or name a class of expanded clone.

V	D	size	J	CDR3	DNA
TRBV30	.	.	TRBJ2-3	CAWSVRSTDTQYF	TGTGCCTGGAGTGTACGGAGCACAGATACGCAGTATTTT
TRBV19	.	.	TRBJ1-4	CASSKTDNEKLFF	TGTGCCAGTAGTAAGACAGATAATGAAAAACTGTTTTTT
TRBV5-5	TRBD1	.	TRBJ1-5	CASSPWGQGHNQPQHF	TGTGCCAGCAGCCCCTGGGGACAGGGACACAATCAGCCCCAGCATTTT
TRBV4-2	.	.	TRBJ1-4	CASSSRFVGEPGTNEKLFF	TGTGCCAGCAGCTCAAGGTTCGTTGGAGAACCGGGGACTAATGAAAAACTGTTTTTT
TRBV27	TRBD1	.	TRBJ2-1	CASTPGQGGYNEQFF	TGTGCCAGCACCCCCGGACAGGGTGGGTACAATGAGCAGTTCTTC
TRBV7-9	TRBD1	.	TRBJ1-3	CASSLARGSSGNTIYF	TGTGCCAGCAGCTTAGCCAGGGGGAGCTCTGGAAACACCATATATTTT
TRBV5-6	TRBD1	.	TRBJ1-5	CASSFGTGRGQPQHF	TGTGCCAGCAGCTTCGGGACAGGGAGAGGTCAGCCCCAGCATTTT
TRBV4-3	.	.	TRBJ2-7	CASSPQRAYEQYF	TGCGCCAGCAGCCCCCAAAGAGCGTACGAGCAGTACTTC
TRBV6-5	.	.	TRBJ1-2	CASMSGDDYGYTF	TGTGCCAGCATGTCCGGGGATGACTATGGCTACACCTTC
TRBV6-6	.	few	TRBJ1-1	CASSQQGGVATEAFF	TGTGCCAGCAGTCAACAGGGTGGGGTTGCCACTGAAGCTTTCTTT
TRBV7-2	TRBD2	.	TRBJ2-3	CASSLSGRAWHF	TGTGCCAGCAGCCTTAGCGGGAGGGCCTGGCATTTT
TRBV7-8	.	.	TRBJ1-6	CASSFPPWAYNSPLHF	TGTGCCAGCAGCTTCCCTCCGTGGGCTTATAATTCACCCCTCCACTTT
TRBV5-1	TRBD2	.	TRBJ2-7	CASSSAGTSGLGEQYF	TGCGCCAGCAGCTCCGCCGGGACTAGCGGCCTTGGGGAGCAGTACTTC
TRBV5-1	TRBD1	.	TRBJ2-5	CASSSANPGQKLGQETQYF	TGCGCCAGCAGCTCAGCTAACCCGGGACAGAAATTAGGGCAAGAGACCCAGTACTTC
TRBV5-1	.	.	TRBJ2-7	CASSSPSYEQYF	TGCGCCAGCAGCTCCCCTTCCTACGAGCAGTACTTC
TRBV9	.	.	TRBJ2-5	CASSVGYGGKGETQYF	TGTGCCAGCAGCGTAGGCTATGGGGGCAAGGGGGAGACCCAGTACTTC
TRBV4-3	TRBD1	few	TRBJ1-4	CASSPQPQGGNEKLFF	TGCGCCAGCAGCCCCCAACCACAGGGGGGTAATGAAAAACTGTTTTTT
TRBV7-9	.	.	TRBJ2-7	CASSPSGSSYEQYF	TGTGCCAGCAGCCCAAGCGGATCCTCCTACGAGCAGTACTTC
TRBV6-2/TRBV6-3	TRBD1	once	TRBJ1-5	CASSHGYGGGEPQHF	TGTGCCAGCAGTCACGGCTACGGAGGGGGCGAGCCCCAGCATTTT
TRBV29-1	TRBD2	.	TRBJ2-1	CSVDGRGWSSYNEQFF	TGCAGCGTTGATGGGCGGGGGTGGAGCTCCTACAATGAGCAGTTCTTC
TRBV7-8	.	few	TRBJ2-3	CASSLVPRQTTSTDTQYF	TGTGCCAGCAGCTTAGTACCCAGACAGACCACTAGCACAGATACGCAGTATTTT
TRBV18	TRBD1	once	TRBJ1-5	CASSPPGTGFQPQHF	TGTGCCAGCTCACCCCCCGGGACAGGGTTTCAGCCCCAGCATTTT
TRBV7-2	TRBD2	.	TRBJ2-5	CASSTGTRGETQYF	TGTGCCAGCAGCACCGGGACTAGGGGAGAGACCCAGTACTTC
TRBV18	.	.	TRBJ2-1	CASSPVGTFSYNEQFF	TGTGCCAGCTCACCCGTCGGGACTTTCTCCTACAATGAGCAGTTCTTC
TRBV10-3	.	.	TRBJ2-1	CAISDPKPRENNEQFF	TGTGCCATCAGTGACCCAAAACCGAGGGAGAACAATGAGCAGTTCTTC
TRBV7-9	TRBD2	.	TRBJ2-6	CASSLGEGSGANVLTF	TGTGCCAGCAGCTTAGGGGAGGGGTCCGGGGCCAACGTCCTGACTTTC
TRBV19	.	.	TRBJ1-6	CASSIEAGTLHF	TGTGCCAGTAGTATAGAGGCGGGAACCCTCCACTTT
TRBV3-1/TRBV3-2	TRBD1	.	TRBJ2-6	CASSPQGASGANVLTF	TGTGCCAGCAGCCCCCAGGGGGCCTCTGGGGCCAACGTCCTGACTTTC
TRBV7-2	TRBD1	many	TRBJ2-7	CASSLAAGGAYEQYF	TGTGCCAGCAGCTTAGCGGCAGGGGGCGCCTACGAGCAGTACTTC
TRBV6-5	TRBD2	.	TRBJ2-1	CASRDLAASYNEQFF	TGTGCCAGCAGAGACCTAGCGGCATCCTACAATGAGCAGTTCTTC
TRBV18	TRBD1	once	TRBJ1-1	CASSPQGTGFSMNTEAFF	TGTGCCAGCTCACCTCAAGGGACAGGGTTTTCCATGAACACTGAAGCTTTCTTT
TRBV9	.	.	TRBJ1-2	CASSVGDYGYTF	TGTGCCAGCAGCGTAGGAGACTATGGCTACACCTTC
TRBV7-9	TRBD1	.	TRBJ2-1	CASSHDRGPSYNEQFF	TGTGCCAGCAGCCACGACAGGGGTCCCTCCTACAATGAGCAGTTCTTC
TRBV11-2	.	.	TRBJ1-5	CASSVGEGLHSNQPQHF	TGTGCCAGCAGCGTGGGGGAGGGGCTCCATAGCAATCAGCCCCAGCATTTT
TRBV3-1/TRBV3-2	TRBD2	.	TRBJ2-1	CASSPGLAGGVEQFF	TGTGCCAGCAGCCCCGGACTAGCGGGAGGTGTTGAGCAGTTCTTC
TRBV13	TRBD1	.	TRBJ2-1	CASTSLGRVTGGTYNEQFF	TGTGCCAGCACCTCATTAGGGAGGGTGACAGGGGGCACCTACAATGAGCAGTTCTTC
TRBV28	.	.	TRBJ1-1	CASSLMADLNTEAFF	TGTGCCAGCAGTTTAATGGCAGATTTGAACACTGAAGCTTTCTTT
TRBV2	.	.	TRBJ2-2	CASSDRGAGELFF	TGTGCCAGCAGTGACAGGGGGGCCGGGGAGCTGTTTTTT
TRBV28	TRBD1	.	TRBJ1-5	CASSWTGSSSNQPQHF	TGTGCCAGCAGTTGGACAGGGTCCTCATCAAATCAGCCCCAGCATTTT
TRBV6-2/TRBV6-3	TRBD2	few	TRBJ2-1	CASSYLGLAGISYNEQFF	TGTGCCAGCAGTTACCTCGGACTAGCGGGAATTTCCTACAATGAGCAGTTCTTC
TRBV4-1	TRBD1	once	TRBJ1-1	CASSQRTGLYTEAFF	TGCGCCAGCAGCCAAAGGACAGGGCTGTACACTGAAGCTTTCTTT